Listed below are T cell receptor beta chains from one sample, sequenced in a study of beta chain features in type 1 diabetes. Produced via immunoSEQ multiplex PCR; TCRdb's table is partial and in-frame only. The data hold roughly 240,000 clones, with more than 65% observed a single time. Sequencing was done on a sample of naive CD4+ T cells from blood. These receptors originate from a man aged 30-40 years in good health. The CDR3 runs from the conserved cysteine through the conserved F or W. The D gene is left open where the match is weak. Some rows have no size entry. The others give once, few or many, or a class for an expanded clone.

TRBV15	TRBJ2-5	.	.	CATSRTSTGGQETQYF	TGTGCCACCAGCAGGACCTCGACCGGTGGGCAAGAGACCCAGTACTTC
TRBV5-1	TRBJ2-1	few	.	CASSLTGRREQFF	TGCGCCAGCAGCTTGACTGGACGCCGGGAGCAGTTCTTC
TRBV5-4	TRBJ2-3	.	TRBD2	CASSSGLAGADTQYF	TGTGCCAGCAGCTCTGGACTAGCGGGAGCAGATACGCAGTATTTT
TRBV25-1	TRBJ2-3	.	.	CASTRTTSSTDTQYF	TGTGCCAGCACCAGGACTACCTCCAGCACAGATACGCAGTATTTT
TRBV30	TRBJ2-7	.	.	CAWSPSSYEQYF	TGTGCCTGGAGCCCGAGCTCCTACGAGCAGTACTTC
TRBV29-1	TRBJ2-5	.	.	CSVEERTQYF	TGCAGCGTTGAGGAAAGGACCCAGTACTTC
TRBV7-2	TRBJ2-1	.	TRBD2	CASSRWTSGSRGNEQFF	TGTGCCAGCAGCCGCTGGACTAGCGGGAGTCGAGGGAATGAGCAGTTCTTC
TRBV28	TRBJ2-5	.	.	CASRMRGPETQYF	TGTGCCAGCAGGATGCGGGGGCCAGAGACCCAGTACTTC
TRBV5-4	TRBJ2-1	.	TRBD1	CASSKGQGTYNEQFF	TGTGCCAGCAGCAAAGGACAGGGAACCTACAATGAGCAGTTCTTC
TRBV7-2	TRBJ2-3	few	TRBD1	CASSSGTGSTDTQYF	TGTGCCAGCAGCTCCGGGACAGGCAGCACAGATACGCAGTATTTT
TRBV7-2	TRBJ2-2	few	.	CASSLLTGELFF	TGTGCCAGCAGCTTACTAACCGGGGAGCTGTTTTTT
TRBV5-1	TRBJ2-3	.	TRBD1	CASSAGQARDTQYF	TGCGCCAGCAGCGCCGGACAGGCGAGAGATACGCAGTATTTT
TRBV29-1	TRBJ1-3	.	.	CSVAQRLGGNTIYF	TGCAGCGTTGCGCAAAGGCTAGGCGGAAACACCATATATTTT
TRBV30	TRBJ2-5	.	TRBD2	CAWSRTSWAQTQYF	TGTGCCTGGAGTCGGACTAGCTGGGCGCAGACCCAGTACTTC
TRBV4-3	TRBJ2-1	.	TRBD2	CASSQAGTSIYEQFF	TGCGCCAGCAGCCAGGCCGGGACTAGCATTTATGAGCAGTTCTTC
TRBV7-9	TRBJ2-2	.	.	CASSLKYRDTGELFF	TGTGCCAGCAGCCTGAAGTATCGGGACACCGGGGAGCTGTTTTTT
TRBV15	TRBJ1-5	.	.	CATSRDSGQSNQPQHF	TGTGCCACCAGCAGAGACTCGGGACAAAGCAATCAGCCCCAGCATTTT
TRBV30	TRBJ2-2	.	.	CSRGSENTGELFF	TGTTCACGGGGCTCCGAGAACACCGGGGAGCTGTTTTTT
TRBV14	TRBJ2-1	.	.	CASSQLDKYNEQFF	TGTGCCAGCAGCCAACTGGACAAGTACAATGAGCAGTTCTTC
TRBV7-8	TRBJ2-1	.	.	CASSPADPIYNEQFF	TGTGCCAGCAGCCCGGCGGACCCCATCTACAATGAGCAGTTCTTC
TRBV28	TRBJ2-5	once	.	CASSLNLETQYF	TGTGCCAGCAGTTTAAACTTAGAGACCCAGTACTTC
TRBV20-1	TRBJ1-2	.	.	CSAMIPSGYTF	TGCAGTGCTATGATTCCAAGTGGCTACACCTTC
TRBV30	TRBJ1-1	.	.	CAWSVPDRVNTEAFF	TGTGCCTGGAGTGTACCGGACAGAGTGAACACTGAAGCTTTCTTT
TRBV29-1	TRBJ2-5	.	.	CSVDRQEETQYF	TGCAGCGTTGATCGGCAGGAGGAGACCCAGTACTTC
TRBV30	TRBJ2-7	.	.	CAWSVAGTSYEQYF	TGTGCCTGGAGTGTAGCCGGGACAAGCTACGAGCAGTACTTC
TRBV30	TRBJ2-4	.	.	CAWSDGGNIQYF	TGTGCCTGGAGTGATGGGGGAAACATTCAGTACTTC
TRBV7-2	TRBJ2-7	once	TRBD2	CASSLRQGLAGYEQYF	TGTGCCAGCAGCTTACGACAAGGACTAGCGGGTTACGAGCAGTACTTC
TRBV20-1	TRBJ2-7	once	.	CSASQGYEQYF	TGCAGTGCTTCACAGGGCTACGAGCAGTACTTC
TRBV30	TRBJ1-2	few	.	CAWSVRQGSATF	TGTGCCTGGAGTGTACGCCAAGGGAGTGCCACCTTC
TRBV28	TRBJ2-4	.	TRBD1	CASSSGTGVDIQYF	TGTGCCAGCAGCTCCGGGACAGGGGTGGACATTCAGTACTTC
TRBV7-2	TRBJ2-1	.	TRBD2	CASSLGPGTSSYNEQFF	TGTGCCAGCAGCTTAGGCCCGGGGACTAGCTCCTACAATGAGCAGTTCTTC
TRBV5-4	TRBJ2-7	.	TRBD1	CASSLRTGAHEQYF	TGTGCCAGCAGCTTGCGGACAGGGGCCCACGAGCAGTACTTC
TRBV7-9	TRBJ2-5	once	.	CASSLGGEETQYF	TGTGCCAGCAGCTTAGGCGGGGAAGAGACCCAGTACTTC
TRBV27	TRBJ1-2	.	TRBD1	CASSTWPGQGLGGYTF	TGTGCCAGCAGTACCTGGCCGGGACAGGGGTTGGGTGGCTACACCTTC
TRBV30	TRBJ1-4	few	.	CAYTGYSEKLFF	TGTGCCTATACAGGGTATAGTGAAAAACTGTTTTTT
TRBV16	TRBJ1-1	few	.	CASSQLGHDF	TGTGCCAGCAGCCAATTAGGACACGATTTT
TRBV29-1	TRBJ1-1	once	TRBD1	CSVGDRGRGWNTEAFF	TGCAGCGTTGGGGACAGGGGGCGAGGGTGGAACACTGAAGCTTTCTTT
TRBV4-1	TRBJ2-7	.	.	CASSQVRNSYEQYF	TGCGCCAGCAGCCAAGTTAGGAACTCCTACGAGCAGTACTTC
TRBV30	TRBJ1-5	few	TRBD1	CAWSGQDNQPQHF	TGTGCCTGGTCAGGACAGGACAATCAGCCCCAGCATTTT
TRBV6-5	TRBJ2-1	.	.	CASSLFGGSYNEQFF	TGTGCCAGCAGTCTATTTGGCGGATCCTACAATGAGCAGTTCTTC
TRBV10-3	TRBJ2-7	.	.	CAISAQSYEQYF	TGTGCCATCAGTGCACAGTCCTACGAGCAGTACTTC
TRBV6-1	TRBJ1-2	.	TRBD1	CASSELAGGGGYTF	TGTGCCAGCAGTGAACTTGCAGGGGGTGGAGGCTACACCTTC
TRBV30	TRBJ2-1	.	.	CAWSLGVLYNEQFF	TGTGCCTGGAGTCTGGGGGTCCTATACAATGAGCAGTTCTTC
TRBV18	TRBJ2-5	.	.	CASSPLKGTFLETQYF	TGTGCCAGCTCACCTCTGAAGGGGACCTTTTTAGAGACCCAGTACTTC
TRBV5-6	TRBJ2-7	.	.	CASSSTGEQYF	TGTGCCAGCAGCTCTACAGGGGAGCAGTACTTC
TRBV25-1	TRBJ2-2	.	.	CASNWGVYGELFF	TGTGCCAGCAATTGGGGCGTTTACGGGGAGCTGTTTTTT
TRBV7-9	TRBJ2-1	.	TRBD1	CASTLSPGQGTYNEQFF	TGTGCCAGCACCTTGTCTCCGGGACAGGGGACCTACAATGAGCAGTTCTTC
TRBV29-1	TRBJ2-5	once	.	CSVDRTGETQYF	TGCAGCGTTGACAGGACGGGAGAGACCCAGTACTTC
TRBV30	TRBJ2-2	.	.	CAWRGDTGELFF	TGTGCCTGGAGAGGGGACACCGGGGAGCTGTTTTTT
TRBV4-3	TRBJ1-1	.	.	CASSRETNTEAFF	TGCGCCAGCAGCCGGGAGACGAACACTGAAGCTTTCTTT
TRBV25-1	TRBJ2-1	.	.	CASSEWGASSYNEQFF	TGTGCCAGCAGTGAATGGGGCGCAAGCTCCTACAATGAGCAGTTCTTC
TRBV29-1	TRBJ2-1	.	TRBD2	CSVVLWRENLIEQFF	TGCAGCGTTGTTTTGTGGCGGGAGAATTTAATTGAGCAGTTCTTC
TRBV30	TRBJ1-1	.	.	CAIIRLNTEAFF	TGTGCCATTATCCGGCTGAACACTGAAGCTTTCTTT
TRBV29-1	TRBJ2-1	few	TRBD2	CTALPGTSGINEQFF	TGCACGGCGTTGCCCGGGACTAGCGGGATCAATGAGCAGTTCTTC
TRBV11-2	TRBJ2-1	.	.	CASSLEPGRSYNEQFF	TGTGCCAGCAGCTTAGAACCGGGTCGCTCCTACAATGAGCAGTTCTTC